This is a list of T cell receptor beta chains from one sample in a study of CD8 T cells in ankylosing spondylitis. TCRdb ran MiXCR on the 5' RACE reads and lists one entry per CDR3 protein. The table shows around 39,000 distinct CDR3 sequences, with 15% to 20% occurring only once. The specimen sequenced was blood. Receptor source: a male donor with ankylosing spondylitis or in good health (not recorded which). Each CDR3 is given with its conserved first and last residue. A D gene is named only where the DNA matches it firmly. Only part of the rows carry a size: once, few, many, or a class if the clone is expanded.

v_gene,d_gene,abundance,j_gene,CDR3nt,CDR3aa
TRBV19,TRBD1,.,TRBJ2-4,TGTGCCAGTAGCCCGACAGGGGTCGTAGCCAAAAACATTCAGTACTTC,CASSPTGVVAKNIQYF
TRBV28,.,.,TRBJ1-5,TGTGCCAGCATGGACCCGAATCAGCCCCAGCATTTT,CASMDPNQPQHF
TRBV18,TRBD2,.,TRBJ2-7,TGTGCCAGCTCGACCGGGACTAGCACTGCCGAGCAGTACTTC,CASSTGTSTAEQYF
TRBV7-6,.,many,TRBJ2-2,TGTGCCAGCAGCTTTACCGACACCGGGGAGCTGTTTTTT,CASSFTDTGELFF
TRBV19,.,few,TRBJ1-1,TGTGCCAGTAGTTCGACAGGAATGAACACTGAAGCTTTCTTT,CASSSTGMNTEAFF
TRBV5-6,.,many,TRBJ2-3,TGTGCCAGCAGCCCCGGTTTGGCCGTCCCAGATACGCAGTATTTT,CASSPGLAVPDTQYF
TRBV20-1,.,.,TRBJ2-3,TGCAGTGCTAGAGATAGGACGCCATCCTGGGCAGATACGCAGTATTTT,CSARDRTPSWADTQYF
TRBV7-2,.,few,TRBJ2-5,TGTGCCAGCAGCTTTTGGGAGTACCAAGAGACCCAGTACTTC,CASSFWEYQETQYF
TRBV5-1,TRBD2,.,TRBJ2-7,TGCGCCAGCAGCTTGTTTTCGGGGGAGGGCTCCTACGAGCAGTACTTC,CASSLFSGEGSYEQYF
TRBV29-1,TRBD2,.,TRBJ2-3,TGCAGCGTCCGCCCCCGGCTAGCGGGGATAAGCACAGATACGCAGTATTTT,CSVRPRLAGISTDTQYF
TRBV28,.,few,TRBJ1-4,.,CASSFRGRDREKLFF
TRBV28,.,.,TRBJ1-5,TGTGCCAGCAGTCCAGGGGTGAACCAGCCCCAGCATTTT,CASSPGVNQPQHF
TRBV28,.,.,TRBJ2-1,TGTGCCAGCAGTTTGTCTGCGAATGAGCAGTTCTTC,CASSLSANEQFF
TRBV30,.,few,TRBJ2-3,TGTGCCTGGAGTACTGGCACAGATACGCAGTATTTT,CAWSTGTDTQYF
TRBV5-1,.,few,TRBJ2-2,TGCGCCAGCAGCTTGCTGGGAATGAACACCGGGGAGCTGTTTTTT,CASSLLGMNTGELFF
TRBV12-3/TRBV12-4,.,few,TRBJ1-1,TGTGCCAGCAGTCGGATCTTGAACACTGAAGCTTTCTTT,CASSRILNTEAFF
TRBV20-1,TRBD2,few,TRBJ2-3,TGCAGTGGGGGGACTAGCGGGACAGATACGCAGTATTTT,CSGGTSGTDTQYF
TRBV6-5,TRBD2,.,TRBJ2-1,TGTGCCAGCAGTCCCGGGACTAGCAACTCCTACAATGAGCAGTTCTTC,CASSPGTSNSYNEQFF
TRBV4-3,.,.,TRBJ2-3,TGCGCCAGCAGCCAAGAGTCCAGAGATACGCAGTATTTT,CASSQESRDTQYF
TRBV7-3,TRBD1,few,TRBJ2-2,TGTGCCAGCAGCTCTCCCGGGACAGACTTAACCGGGGAGCTGTTTTTT,CASSSPGTDLTGELFF
TRBV20-1,TRBD1,.,TRBJ1-4,TGCAGTGCTGCCGGGACAGGGGGCGATGAAAAACTGTTTTTT,CSAAGTGGDEKLFF
TRBV18,.,.,TRBJ2-2,TGTGCCAGCTCACCGCCCGGGGCGAACACCGGGGAGCTGTTTTTT,CASSPPGANTGELFF
TRBV20-1,TRBD2,few,TRBJ2-3,TGCAGTGGACTAGCGGGGGGCACAGATACGCAGTATTTT,CSGLAGGTDTQYF
TRBV5-1,.,many,TRBJ2-1,TGCGCCAGCAGCTTGGGGCTAGCTGGGGATGAGCAGTTCTTC,CASSLGLAGDEQFF
TRBV29-1,TRBD2,.,TRBJ2-1,TGCAGCGTTGCAATCCCTAGCGGGGGGGAGCTGGGTAATGAGCAGTTCTTC,CSVAIPSGGELGNEQFF
TRBV6-6,.,.,TRBJ2-5,TGTGCCAGCAGTTACCACAGCAGGGAGGAGACCCAGTACTTC,CASSYHSREETQYF
TRBV6-1,.,few,TRBJ1-1,TGTGCCAGCAGTGAAGGCATTATCGGGCGCACTGAAGCTTTCTTT,CASSEGIIGRTEAFF
TRBV28,.,once,TRBJ2-3,TGTGCCAGCCGCTTCCAGGGTTGGGCAGATACGCAGTATTTT,CASRFQGWADTQYF
TRBV6-2/TRBV6-3,.,few,TRBJ2-2,TGTGCCAGCAGTTACCCGGAGATTACCGGGGAGCTGTTTTTT,CASSYPEITGELFF
TRBV29-1,TRBD2,few,TRBJ2-1,TGCAGCGCCGGGACTAGCGCCGCCTTTTCCTACAATGAGCAGTTCTTC,CSAGTSAAFSYNEQFF
TRBV15,TRBD1,.,TRBJ2-1,TGTGCCACCAGCAGGCAACTTCGGGACAGCAAGTACAATGAGCAGTTCTTC,CATSRQLRDSKYNEQFF
TRBV29-1,TRBD2,.,TRBJ2-1,TGCAGCGTGCTCATAGCGGGGGTCTATGAGCAGTTCTTC,CSVLIAGVYEQFF
TRBV11-2,.,few,TRBJ2-5,TGTGCCAGCAGCCCGGGCCGGGGTTCACAAGAGACCCAGTACTTC,CASSPGRGSQETQYF
TRBV5-1,.,.,TRBJ2-1,TGCGCCAGCAGCCCTGGTGCTAGCGTTAATGAGCAGTTCTTC,CASSPGASVNEQFF
TRBV6-6,TRBD2,few,TRBJ2-3,TGTGCCAGCATAGGAGGACTAGCGGGGGGGCTGAGCACAGATACGCAGTATTTT,CASIGGLAGGLSTDTQYF
TRBV6-5,TRBD1,.,TRBJ1-4,TGTGCCAGCAGTTCCAGGACAGGGAATGAAAAACTGTTTTTT,CASSSRTGNEKLFF
TRBV5-1,TRBD1,.,TRBJ2-2,TGCGCCAGCAGCTTGGTGGGACAGGCGAACACCGGGGAGCTGTTTTTT,CASSLVGQANTGELFF
TRBV7-2,.,few,TRBJ2-1,TGTGCCAGCAGCTTAGGGGTTAATGAGCAGTTCTTC,CASSLGVNEQFF